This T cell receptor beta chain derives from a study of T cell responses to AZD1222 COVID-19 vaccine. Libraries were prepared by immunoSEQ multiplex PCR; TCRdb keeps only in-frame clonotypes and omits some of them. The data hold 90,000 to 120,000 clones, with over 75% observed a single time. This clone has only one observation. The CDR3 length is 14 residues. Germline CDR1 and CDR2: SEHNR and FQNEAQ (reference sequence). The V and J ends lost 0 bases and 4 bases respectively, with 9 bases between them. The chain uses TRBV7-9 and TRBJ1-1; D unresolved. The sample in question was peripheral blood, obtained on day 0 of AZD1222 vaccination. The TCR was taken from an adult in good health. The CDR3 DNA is TGTGCCAGCAGCTTAGCAGGGTGGGGCACTGAAGCTTTCTTT. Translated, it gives CASSLAGWGTEAFF. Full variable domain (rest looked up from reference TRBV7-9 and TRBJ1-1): DTGVSQNPRHKITKRGQNVTFRCDPISEHNRLYWYRQTLGQGPEFLTYFQNEAQLEKSRLLSDRFSAERPKGSFSTLEIQRTEQGDSAMYLCASSLAGWGTEAFFGQGTRLTVV.